This TCR beta chain was profiled in a study of shared clonotypes between healthy human individuals. Findings and caveats of the study: The study sampled only blood, and tissue repertoires likely differ.

This clone was recorded once. The target antigen is unknown. One end of the junction varies from germline; a read error may be responsible. Only Caucasian adults living in Nashville, Tennessee made up the donor group. Assay used: immunoSEQ multiplex PCR; TCRdb lists only in-frame clones, some missing. The data show fewer than 650,000 clones, 76% seen once. Germline lookup yields CDR1 MNHNS and CDR2 SASEGT. The CDR3 contains 11 residues. The source material was PBMCs. The receptor comes from a woman aged 40 to 50 in good health. Some clones in this sample may be carry-over from other donors' samples. V usage is TRBV6-1 and J usage is TRBJ1-4; possibly TRBD1 for D (5 bases). CDR3: CASSEGDRRKF. CDR3 bases: TGTGCCAGCAGTGAAGGGGACCGGAGAAAATTT.